The entry that follows covers one T cell receptor beta chain sequence. This sample also contains other DNA sequences that code for the same CDR3. These data originate in a study of blood T cell repertoires in COVID-19. V lost 4 bases to trimming and J lost 4 bases; unmatched junction nucleotides: 5. CDR3 length: 13 amino acids. Germline V gene sequence: CDR1 SGDLS, CDR2 YYNGEE. Repertoires were generated with immunoSEQ multiplex PCR, while TCRdb's copy carries only in-frame clones and drops some. The sample has just over 650,000 clones, about 87% seen once. The chain couples TRBV9 to TRBJ2-7; 7 nucleotides agree with TRBD2. Source material: peripheral blood. This receptor was obtained from a woman between 18 and 29 years old with acute or convalescent COVID-19. CDR3 loop: CASSTREGYEQYF. The CDR3 region has the DNA TGTGCCAGCAGCACCAGGGAGGGGTACGAGCAGTACTTC.